These 17 T cell receptor beta chains came from one sample sequenced in a study of beta chain features in type 1 diabetes. Overall study results and limits: Moderately but significantly shorter TCRB CDR3s were found in Type 1 diabetes patients in all four CD4+ subsets.

Which antigens these TCRs recognize remains unknown. Expressed TCRB transcripts were sequenced because the entire RNA isolate underwent reverse transcription. Here immunoSEQ multiplex PCR was the method, and the copy in TCRdb shows in-frame clones only, minus some. The sample consists of 680,000 or so clones, roughly 13% of them appearing once. The sample comprised naive CD4+ T cells from blood. The receptor source for this set is a young man with type 1 diabetes.

This chain links TRBV28 with TRBJ2-7, with unresolved D. Between the trimmed V and J ends, which lost 4 bases and 3 bases, there was a span of 16 bases. Germline CDR1 is MDHEN and CDR2 is SYDVKM. The CDR3 spans 15 residues. DNA of the CDR3: TGTGCCAGCAGTTCCGACCCCCGAACCCTCTACGAGCAGTACTTC. As protein: CASSSDPRTLYEQYF. Variable domain in full (rest from reference TRBV28 and TRBJ2-7): DVKVTQSSRYLVKRTGEKVFLECVQDMDHENMFWYRQDPGLGLRLIYFSYDVKMKEKGDIPEGYSVSREKKERFSLILESASTNQTSMYLCASSSDPRTLYEQYFGPGTRLTVT.

CDR3 protein: CASSMGTGGGGDTQYF. CDR3 coding DNA: TGTGCCAGCAGCATGGGGACAGGGGGCGGTGGAGATACGCAGTATTTT. The rearrangement uses TRBV5-6 and TRBJ2-3, with TRBD1 matching 12 bases. CDR1 is SGHDT and CDR2 is YYEEEE in the germline V gene. Unmatched junction bases numbered 8, after V lost 4 bases and J lost 5 bases. The CDR3 is 16 amino acids.

This clone appeared a few times. This chain connects TRBV28 to TRBJ2-1; 9 bases agree with TRBD2. The CDR3 loop spans 16 amino acids. With V trimmed by 6 bases and J by 5 bases, 11 bases remained unmatched. Germline CDR1 and CDR2: MDHEN and SYDVKM. CDR3 in amino acids: CASSLFPSGTHNEQFF. CDR3 nucleotide sequence: TGTGCCAGCAGCTTGTTTCCTAGCGGGACCCACAATGAGCAGTTCTTC.

V and J are TRBV19 and TRBJ1-1; 7 bases fit TRBD1. Germline values: CDR1 LNHDA, CDR2 SQIVND (reference sequence). V shed 2 bases, J shed 4 bases, and the junction held 7 bases outside the gene matches. The CDR3 length is 15 residues. The CDR3 DNA is TGTGCCAGTAGTATAAGGGGGCGCCCCAGCACTGAAGCTTTCTTT. It specifies CASSIRGRPSTEAFF.

V gene TRBV29-1 combines with J gene TRBJ2-7; a weak D match, TRBD1 (6 bases). The germline V gene has CDR1 SQVTM and CDR2 ANQGSEA. V was pared by 6 bases and J by 5 bases, with 8 bases between. CDR3 length: 10 amino acids. The CDR3 region is CSVEGDEQYF. DNA for the CDR3: TGCAGCGTAGAGGGGGACGAGCAGTACTTC.

This clone has a handful of counts. This chain connects TRBV11-2 to TRBJ2-7; the D is unclear. CDR1 and CDR2 from the germline V gene are SGHAT and FQNNGV. This CDR3 spans 13 amino acids. The ends were cut back, 1 base at V and 3 bases at J, with 7 bases in the middle. CDR3 nucleotide sequence: TGTGCCAGCAGCTTAGGATCCCTCTACGAGCAGTACTTC. Amino acid sequence: CASSLGSLYEQYF.

Concerning this clone itself: This sample also contains other DNA sequences that code for the same CDR3. The V call is TRBV6-1, the J call TRBJ1-1; D might be TRBD1 (5 bases). The CDR3 extends over 13 amino acids. Per the germline V gene, CDR1 is MNHNS and CDR2 is SASEGT. Trimming left V 2 bases short and J 1 base short, with 5 bases between. The DNA of the CDR3 is TGTGCCAGCAGTGAAAGGGGGAACACTGAAGCTTTCTTT. Protein: CASSERGNTEAFF.

The V call is TRBV7-8, the J call TRBJ2-1; D uncertain. This CDR3 has 15 residues. Germline V gives CDR1 SGHVS, CDR2 FQNEAQ. V lost 1 base and J lost 9, with 16 bases in between. CDR3 sequence (DNA): TGTGCCAGCAGCTTAGGAGTGCTAGATCCCCCTGAGCAGTTCTTC. Protein product: CASSLGVLDPPEQFF.

This clone was observed a few times. This chain connects TRBV6-5 to TRBJ2-3, with TRBD1 identical over 7 bases. Trimming cost V 1 base and J 5 bases; bases outside gene matches: 9. The CDR3 extends over 16 amino acids. Germline CDR1 and CDR2: MNHEY and SVGAGI. CDR3 coding DNA: TGTGCCAGCAGTTACTTTTGGAAGGGGGCAGGAGATACGCAGTATTTT. It encodes CASSYFWKGAGDTQYF.

This clone was found a few times. This rearrangement joins TRBV25-1 to TRBJ2-7; 9 nucleotides agree with TRBD1. Germline V gene sequence: CDR1 MGHDK, CDR2 SYGVNS. The CDR3 consists of 14 residues. Trimming removed 5 bases from V and 3 bases from J; junction bases left unmatched: 5. In DNA form, the CDR3 reads TGTGCCAGCAGTTATCCGGGACAGGGCTACGAGCAGTACTTC. Translation: CASSYPGQGYEQYF.

This clone was picked up a small number of times. The chain couples TRBV11-2 to TRBJ2-5; 11 bases line up with TRBD2. Germline V gene data show CDR1 as SGHAT and CDR2 as FQNNGV. CDR3 length: 13 amino acids. V shed 1 base, J shed 14 bases, and the junction held 6 bases outside the gene matches. In DNA form, the CDR3 reads TGTGCCAGCAGCTTAGCTAGCGGGGGGTCCTTTTACTTC. Translating it yields CASSLASGGSFYF.

The gene calls are TRBV10-3 and TRBJ2-1; 10 bases map to TRBD2. Trimming removed 7 bases from V and 8 bases from J; junction bases left unmatched: 11. CDR1 is ENHRY and CDR2 is SYGVKD in the germline V gene. The CDR3 is made up of 15 amino acids. The CDR3 DNA sequence: TGTGCCATCACGGCTAGCGGGGGTTCGGGAGATGAGCAGTTCTTC. This gives the protein CAITASGGSGDEQFF.

J is TRBJ1-6 and V is TRBV19; 8 bases match TRBD1. Germline trimming cut 9 bases from V and 9 bases from J; bases unmatched to any gene: 4. This CDR3 spans 12 amino acids. Germline assignment: CDR1 LNHDA and CDR2 SQIVND (reference sequence). The CDR3 DNA is TGTGCCAGCCGGACAGGGCCTTCACCCCTCCACTTT. It specifies CASRTGPSPLHF.

The rearrangement links TRBV9 to TRBJ1-6; 8 positions agree with TRBD1. Looked up from germline, CDR1 is SGDLS and CDR2 is YYNGEE. With 1 base clipped from V and 13 bases from J, the junction kept 4 bases outside the gene matches. The CDR3 extends over 13 amino acids. Here the CDR3 DNA reads TGTGCCAGCAGCGTATGGACAGGGAGTCCCCTCCACTTT. As protein: CASSVWTGSPLHF.

This chain uses TRBV19 with TRBJ2-1, with TRBD1 identical over 7 bases. The CDR3 is 16 amino acids. V shed 4 bases and J 4 bases; nucleotides not matched to a gene: 10. CDR1 is LNHDA, CDR2 SQIVND, per germline (reference sequence). In DNA, the CDR3 is TGTGCCAGTAGTAAGACACAGGGGTTTGCTTACAATGAGCAGTTCTTC. This translates into CASSKTQGFAYNEQFF.

This clone was observed a few times. The V gene is TRBV4-1, the J gene TRBJ1-2; D gene ambiguous. V shed 0 bases and J shed 8 bases, with 13 bases lying between them. From germline, CDR1 is MGHRA and CDR2 YSYEKL. This CDR3 comprises 14 residues. CDR3 sequence reads: CASSQDGLPWGYTF. The CDR3 coding sequence is TGCGCCAGCAGCCAAGATGGCCTTCCCTGGGGCTACACCTTC.

In regard to this clone: One end of the junction fails to match germline, which may point to a read error. This chain connects TRBV11-3 to TRBJ2-5, with TRBD2 as a possible D gene (5 bases). Germline V gene sequence: CDR1 SGHNT, CDR2 YENEEA. The CDR3 is 15 amino acids. In DNA form, the CDR3 reads TGTGCCAGCAGCCATAGTCGGGCCGGGGAAGAGGCCCAGTACTTC. Amino acid sequence: CASSHSRAGEEAQYF.